Following are 16 T cell receptor beta chains from one sample sequenced in a study of cytomegalovirus exposure and HLA in healthy donors. Both 60 Vbeta primers and 13 Jbeta primers went into the PCR. Sequenced by immunoSEQ multiplex PCR; TCRdb stores in-frame clones only, minus some. The sample carries 75,000 to 100,000 clones, 60% to 80% recorded once. Sequenced material: PBMCs. Receptor source: an older woman in good health and CMV-seropositive.

The chain links TRBV10-1 to TRBJ2-1; no clear D. V was shortened by 10 bases and J by 0 bases, with 7 bases between the two germline ends. Germline loops: CDR1 WNHNN, CDR2 SYGVQD (reference sequence). This CDR3 is 12 amino acids long. CDR3 in amino acids: CATTSSYNEQFF. CDR3 coding DNA: TGCGCCACGACAAGCTCCTACAATGAGCAGTTCTTC.

This clone has just one count. The genes are TRBV27 and TRBJ1-1, with unresolved D. The CDR3 is 14 residues long. The V and J ends lost 4 bases and 5 bases respectively, with 14 bases between them. Germline values: CDR1 MNHEY, CDR2 SMNVEV (reference sequence). CDR3 DNA: TGTGCCAGCAGTTCCCGGCGACATGAAACTGAAGCTTTCTTT. It is translated as CASSSRRHETEAFF.

The V and J genes are TRBV6-4 and TRBJ1-1, with 7 bases matching TRBD1. Trimming cost V 4 bases and J 3 bases; bases outside gene matches: 2. CDR1 is MRHNA and CDR2 is SNTAGT in the germline V gene. This CDR3 is 13 amino acids long. The CDR3 DNA follows: TGTGCCAGCAGTGGGGACAGAGACACTGAAGCTTTCTTT. This translates into CASSGDRDTEAFF.

This clone rates as medium-sized. CDR3 sequence: CASSYGTGVEKLFF. The DNA of the CDR3 is TGTGCCAGCAGTTACGGGACAGGGGTTGAAAAACTGTTTTTT. This rearrangement joins TRBV6-6 to TRBJ1-4, with 10 nucleotides matching TRBD1. V gave up 2 bases and J gave up 7 bases; unmatched junction bases: 1. The CDR3 covers 14 residues. Germline CDR1 is MNHNY and CDR2 is SVGAGI (reference sequence).

This clone has just one count. This chain connects TRBV9 to TRBJ2-1; D might be TRBD2 (6 bases). With 0 bases removed from V and 4 bases from J, the gap between germline ends came to 8 bases. This CDR3 has 14 residues. Per the germline V gene, CDR1 is SGDLS and CDR2 is YYNGEE. Here the CDR3 reads CASSVGGTYNEQFF. The CDR3 DNA sequence: TGTGCCAGCAGCGTAGGGGGGACTTACAATGAGCAGTTCTTC. The whole variable domain, filled in from reference TRBV9 and TRBJ2-1, reads DSGVTQTPKHLITATGQRVTLRCSPRSGDLSVYWYQQSLDQGLQFLIQYYNGEERAKGNILERFSAQQFPDLHSELNLSSLELGDSALYFCASSVGGTYNEQFFGPGTRLTVL.

The chain links TRBV5-6 to TRBJ1-3; D uncertain. The germline V and J ends were trimmed by 0 bases and 2 bases, with 6 bases remaining between them. The V gene's germline CDR1 is SGHDT and CDR2 YYEEEE. The CDR3 sequence is 14 residues long. The CDR3: CASSLGRPGNTIYF. CDR3 sequence (DNA): TGTGCCAGCAGCTTGGGCAGGCCTGGAAACACCATATATTTT. Drawing the rest from reference TRBV5-6 and TRBJ1-3, the complete variable domain is DAGVTQSPTHLIKTRGQQVTLRCSPKSGHDTVSWYQQALGQGPQFIFQYYEEEERQRGNFPDRFSGHQFPNYSSELNVNALLLGDSALYLCASSLGRPGNTIYFGEGSWLTVV.

This chain connects TRBV5-1 to TRBJ1-2; 7 nucleotides align to TRBD1. CDR3 length: 16 amino acids. Germline trimming cut 0 bases from V and 6 bases from J; bases unmatched to any gene: 11. CDR1 and CDR2 (germline): SGHRS, YFSETQ. CDR3 nucleotides: TGCGCCAGCAGCTTGGCCTCGGGAGGGGGCGTTGATGGCTACACCTTC. Translated, it gives CASSLASGGGVDGYTF.

V and J are TRBV4-1 and TRBJ2-1; 11 nucleotides align to TRBD2. Per the germline V gene, CDR1 is MGHRA and CDR2 is YSYEKL. V lost 0 bases, J lost 8 bases, and 6 bases stayed unmatched. The CDR3 extends over 16 amino acids. The CDR3 sequence is CASSQDELAGDYEQFF. CDR3 nucleotides: TGCGCCAGCAGCCAAGATGAACTAGCGGGAGACTATGAGCAGTTCTTC.

The chain is built from TRBV11-2 and TRBJ2-3, with a weak D call TRBD2 (7 bases). V lost 5 bases, J lost 4 bases, and 16 bases lay in between. Germline V gives CDR1 SGHAT, CDR2 FQNNGV. CDR3 size: 15 residues. CDR3 DNA: TGTGCCAGCAGCCCGAGGGGGGGGGTCGCAGATACGCAGTATTTT. Amino acids: CASSPRGGVADTQYF. The full variable domain, with the rest looked up from reference TRBV11-2 and TRBJ2-3, is EAGVAQSPRYKIIEKRQSVAFWCNPISGHATLYWYQQILGQGPKLLIQFQNNGVVDDSQLPKDRFSAERLKGVDSTLKIQPAKLEDSAVYLCASSPRGGVADTQYFGPGTRLTVL.

The gene calls are TRBV7-8 and TRBJ2-3; a weak D match, TRBD1 (5 bases). Germline V gives CDR1 SGHVS, CDR2 FQNEAQ. CDR3 length equals 18 residues. Trimming took 1 base from V and 7 from J, leaving 24 bases between them. The CDR3 sequence: CASSLVGRTLPPAYTQYF. In nucleotides, the CDR3 is TGTGCCAGCAGCTTAGTGGGGCGGACCCTCCCCCCCGCCTATACGCAGTATTTT.

The J gene is TRBJ2-7, the V gene TRBV9; 11 bases are shared with TRBD2. Trimming at V came to 1 base and at J to 5 bases, leaving 8 bases not matched to a gene. The CDR3 is 16 residues long. Per germline, CDR1 SGDLS and CDR2 YYNGEE. CDR3 sequence: CASSVKIAGGPHEQYF. The DNA for the CDR3 is TGTGCCAGCAGCGTAAAGATAGCGGGAGGGCCCCACGAGCAGTACTTC. Looking up the rest from reference TRBV9 and TRBJ2-7 gives the full variable domain: DSGVTQTPKHLITATGQRVTLRCSPRSGDLSVYWYQQSLDQGLQFLIQYYNGEERAKGNILERFSAQQFPDLHSELNLSSLELGDSALYFCASSVKIAGGPHEQYFGPGTRLTVT.

V usage is TRBV5-8 and J usage is TRBJ2-7, with 10 bases identical to TRBD1. Germline assignment: CDR1 SGHTS and CDR2 YDEGEE. After removal of 4 bases from V and 4 bases from J, the junction contained 5 bases not matched to a gene. CDR3 size: 14 residues. This CDR3 reads CASSRGTGEYEQYF. CDR3 DNA sequence: TGTGCCAGCAGCCGGGGGACAGGGGAATACGAGCAGTACTTC.

The chain links TRBV6-6 to TRBJ2-2; 9 bases fit TRBD2. The V gene's germline CDR1 is MNHNY and CDR2 SVGAGI (reference sequence). The CDR3 consists of 16 residues. After removal of 2 bases from V and 6 bases from J, the junction contained 7 bases not matched to a gene. CDR3 sequence (DNA): TGTGCCAGCAGTTACGGGGCTAGCGGGAAATCCGGGGAGCTGTTTTTT. This gives the protein CASSYGASGKSGELFF.

With respect to this clone: A junction end diverges from the germline sequence, so it may reflect a read error. The chain uses TRBV7-7 and TRBJ2-1; 7 positions agree with TRBD2. The CDR3 extends over 14 amino acids. Germline-derived CDR1 and CDR2 are SSHAT and FNYEAQ (reference sequence). The CDR3 DNA reads TGTGCTAGCAGCCCCGGTGGCGGGAGCGATGAGCAGTTCTTC. Translation: CASSPGGGSDEQFF. Filled out from reference TRBV7-7 and TRBJ2-1, the complete variable domain reads GAGVSQSPRYKVTKRGQDVTLRCDPISSHATLYWYQQALGQGPEFLTYFNYEAQPDKSGLPSDRFSAERPEGSISTLTIQRTEQRDSAMYRCASSPGGGSDEQFFGPGTRLTVL.

The chain uses TRBV6-5 and TRBJ1-1; 10 positions match TRBD1. V was pared by 6 bases and J by 4 bases, with 5 bases of the junction left unmatched. The germline CDR1 and CDR2 sequences are MNHEY and SVGAGI. CDR3 length equals 14 residues. The CDR3 protein is CASRTGGIGTEAFF. The CDR3 DNA reads TGTGCCAGCAGGACAGGGGGCATTGGCACTGAAGCTTTCTTT.

The chain couples TRBV27 to TRBJ2-7, with 10 bases aligning to TRBD2. The CDR3 loop spans 14 amino acids. Germline CDR1 reads MNHEY; CDR2 reads SMNVEV (reference sequence). The J segment lost 7 bases and the V segment lost 6 bases, leaving 9 bases of the junction unmatched. The CDR3 here is CASRKAGGTREQYF. As DNA, the CDR3 is TGTGCCAGCAGAAAAGCGGGAGGGACCCGGGAGCAGTACTTC.